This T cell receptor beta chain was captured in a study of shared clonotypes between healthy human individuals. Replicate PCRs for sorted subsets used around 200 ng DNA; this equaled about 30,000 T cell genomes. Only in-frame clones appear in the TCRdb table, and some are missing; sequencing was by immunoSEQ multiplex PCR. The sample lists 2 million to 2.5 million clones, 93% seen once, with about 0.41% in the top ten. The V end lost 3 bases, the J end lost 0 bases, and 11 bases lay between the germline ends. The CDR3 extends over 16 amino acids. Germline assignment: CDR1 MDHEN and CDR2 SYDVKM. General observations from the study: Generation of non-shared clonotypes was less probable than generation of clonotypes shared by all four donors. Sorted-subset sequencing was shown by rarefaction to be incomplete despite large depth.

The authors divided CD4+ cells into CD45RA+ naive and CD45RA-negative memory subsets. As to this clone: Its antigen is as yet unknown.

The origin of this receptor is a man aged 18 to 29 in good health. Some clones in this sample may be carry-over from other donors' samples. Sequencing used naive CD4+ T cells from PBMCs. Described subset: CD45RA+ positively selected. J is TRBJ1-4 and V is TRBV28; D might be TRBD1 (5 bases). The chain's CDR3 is CASSFPGAATNEKLFF. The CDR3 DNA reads TGTGCCAGCAGTTTCCCCGGGGCAGCAACTAATGAAAAACTGTTTTTT.